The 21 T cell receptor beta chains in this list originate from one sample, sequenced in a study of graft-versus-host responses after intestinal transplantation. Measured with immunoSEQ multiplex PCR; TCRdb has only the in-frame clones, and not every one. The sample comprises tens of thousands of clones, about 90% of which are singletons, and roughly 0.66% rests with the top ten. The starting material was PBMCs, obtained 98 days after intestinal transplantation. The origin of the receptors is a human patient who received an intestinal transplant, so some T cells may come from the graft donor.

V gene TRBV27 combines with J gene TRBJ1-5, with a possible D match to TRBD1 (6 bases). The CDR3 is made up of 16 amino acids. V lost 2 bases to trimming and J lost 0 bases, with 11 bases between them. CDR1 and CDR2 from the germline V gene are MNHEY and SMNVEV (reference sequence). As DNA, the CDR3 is TGTGCCAGCAGTTTAGCGGGGGCCGTTAGCAATCAGCCCCAGCATTTT. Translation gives CASSLAGAVSNQPQHF.

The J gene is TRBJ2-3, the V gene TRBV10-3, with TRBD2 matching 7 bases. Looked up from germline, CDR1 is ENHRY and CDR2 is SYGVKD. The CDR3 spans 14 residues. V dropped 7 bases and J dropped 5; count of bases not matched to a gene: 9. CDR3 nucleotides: TGTGCCATCACAAGCGGGGCCGGAAAAGATACGCAGTATTTT. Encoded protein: CAITSGAGKDTQYF.

The CDR3 spells CASSKGPGRTDRLAYSNQPQHF. CDR3 nucleotide sequence: TGTGCCAGCAGCAAAGGCCCAGGGAGGACAGACCGTTTGGCCTATAGCAATCAGCCCCAGCATTTT. The genes are TRBV21-1 and TRBJ1-5. TRBV21-1 is a known pseudogene. There are 22 residues in the CDR3.

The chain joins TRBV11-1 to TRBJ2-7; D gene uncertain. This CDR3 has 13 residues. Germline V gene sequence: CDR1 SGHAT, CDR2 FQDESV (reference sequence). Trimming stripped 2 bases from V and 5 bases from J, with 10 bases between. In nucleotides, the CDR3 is TGTGCCAGCAGCTTACTAGGGAACGACGAGCAGTACTTC. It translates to CASSLLGNDEQYF.

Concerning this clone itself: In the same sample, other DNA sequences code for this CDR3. The CDR3 loop reads CASSLGGEQYF. The CDR3 DNA is TGTGCCAGCAGTTTAGGAGGAGAGCAGTACTTC. The chain couples TRBV28 to TRBJ2-7; D may be TRBD2 (5 bases). Between the trimmed V and J ends, which lost 2 bases and 7 bases, there was a span of 6 bases. Looked up from germline, CDR1 is MDHEN and CDR2 is SYDVKM. The CDR3 covers 11 residues.

For the CDR3, the DNA is TGTGCCAGCTCACCCGGGACAGGGGCCTCCTACGAGCAGTACTTC. It yields the protein CASSPGTGASYEQYF. The chain uses TRBV18 and TRBJ2-7; 10 bases align to TRBD1. V lost 3 bases, J lost 0 bases, and 2 bases stayed unmatched. Germline CDR1 reads KGHSH; CDR2 reads LQKENI. The CDR3 has 15 residues.

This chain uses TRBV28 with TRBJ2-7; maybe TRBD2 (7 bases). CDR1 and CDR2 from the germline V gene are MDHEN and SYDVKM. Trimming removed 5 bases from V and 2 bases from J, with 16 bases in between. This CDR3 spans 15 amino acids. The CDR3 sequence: CASSTIRGGPYEQYF. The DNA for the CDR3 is TGTGCCAGCAGTACAATAAGGGGGGGTCCCTACGAGCAGTACTTC.

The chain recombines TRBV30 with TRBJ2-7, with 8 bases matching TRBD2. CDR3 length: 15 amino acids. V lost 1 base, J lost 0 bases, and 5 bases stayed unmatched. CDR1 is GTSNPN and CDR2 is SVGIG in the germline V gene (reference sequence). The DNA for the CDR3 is TGTGCCTGGAGTGGGAGCGGGAGTAACTCCTACGAGCAGTACTTC. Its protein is CAWSGSGSNSYEQYF.

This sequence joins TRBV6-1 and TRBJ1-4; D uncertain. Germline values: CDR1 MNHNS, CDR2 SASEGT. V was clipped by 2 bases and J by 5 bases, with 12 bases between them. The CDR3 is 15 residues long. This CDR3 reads CASSELSRLNEKLFF. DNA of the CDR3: TGTGCCAGCAGTGAATTGAGCAGGCTCAATGAAAAACTGTTTTTT.

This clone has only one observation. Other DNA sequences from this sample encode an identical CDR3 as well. CDR3 DNA: TGTGCCAGCAGTTTGGGGGGAGGGACTGAAGCTTTCTTT. Translating gives CASSLGGGTEAFF. The V call is TRBV27, the J call TRBJ1-1; D may be TRBD1 (5 bases). CDR1 is MNHEY, CDR2 SMNVEV, per germline (reference sequence). V was shortened by 3 bases and J by 5 bases, with 10 bases between the two germline ends. The CDR3 has 13 amino acids.

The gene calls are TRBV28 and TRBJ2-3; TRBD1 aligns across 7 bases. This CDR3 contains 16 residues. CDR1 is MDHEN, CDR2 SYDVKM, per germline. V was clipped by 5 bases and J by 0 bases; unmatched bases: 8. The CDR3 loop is CASSPPKGASTDTQYF. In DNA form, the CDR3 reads TGTGCCAGCAGTCCACCTAAGGGGGCCAGCACAGATACGCAGTATTTT.

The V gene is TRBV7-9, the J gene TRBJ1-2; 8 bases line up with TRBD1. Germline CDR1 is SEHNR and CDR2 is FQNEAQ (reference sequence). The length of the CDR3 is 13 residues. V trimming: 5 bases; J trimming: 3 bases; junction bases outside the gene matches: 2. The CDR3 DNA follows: TGTGCCAGCAGCCCAGGGGGCCACTATGGCTACACCTTC. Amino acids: CASSPGGHYGYTF.

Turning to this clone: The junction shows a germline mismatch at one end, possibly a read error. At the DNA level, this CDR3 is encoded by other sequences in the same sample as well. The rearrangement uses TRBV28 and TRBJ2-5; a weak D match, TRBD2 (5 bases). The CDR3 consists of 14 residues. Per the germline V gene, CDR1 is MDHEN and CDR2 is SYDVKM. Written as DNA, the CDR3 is TGCGCCAGCAGTTACCTAGCTCGTACCGAGACCCAGTACTTC. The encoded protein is CASSYLARTETQYF. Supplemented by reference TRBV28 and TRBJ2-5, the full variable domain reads DVKVTQSSRYLVKRTGEKVFLECVQDMDHENMFWYRQDPGLGLRLIYFSYDVKMKEKGDIPEGYSVSREKKERFSLILESASTNQTSMYLCASSYLARTETQYFGPGTRLLVL.

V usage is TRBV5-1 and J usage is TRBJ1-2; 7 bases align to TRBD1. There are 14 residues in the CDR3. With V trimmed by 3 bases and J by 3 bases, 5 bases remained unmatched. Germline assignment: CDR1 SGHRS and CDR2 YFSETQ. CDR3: CASSSRTGYYGYTF. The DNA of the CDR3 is TGCGCCAGCAGCTCACGGACAGGATACTATGGCTACACCTTC.

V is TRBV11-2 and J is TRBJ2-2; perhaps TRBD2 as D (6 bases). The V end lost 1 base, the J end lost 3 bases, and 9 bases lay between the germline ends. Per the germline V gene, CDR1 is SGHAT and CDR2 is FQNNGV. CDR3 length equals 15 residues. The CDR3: CASSLGTTYTGELFF. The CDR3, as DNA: TGTGCCAGCAGCTTAGGGACTACTTACACCGGGGAGCTGTTTTTT.

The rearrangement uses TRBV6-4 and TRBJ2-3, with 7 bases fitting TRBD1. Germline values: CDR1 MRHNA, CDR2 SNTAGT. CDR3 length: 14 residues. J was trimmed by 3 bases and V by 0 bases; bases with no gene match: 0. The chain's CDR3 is CASSDSTGTDTQYF. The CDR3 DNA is TGTGCCAGCAGTGACTCGACAGGGACAGATACGCAGTATTTT.

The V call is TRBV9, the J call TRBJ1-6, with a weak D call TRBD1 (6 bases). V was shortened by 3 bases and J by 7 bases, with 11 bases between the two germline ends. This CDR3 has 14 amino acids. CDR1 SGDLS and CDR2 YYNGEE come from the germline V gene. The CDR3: CASSAGALNSPLHF. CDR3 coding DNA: TGTGCCAGCAGCGCAGGGGCGTTGAATTCACCCCTCCACTTT.

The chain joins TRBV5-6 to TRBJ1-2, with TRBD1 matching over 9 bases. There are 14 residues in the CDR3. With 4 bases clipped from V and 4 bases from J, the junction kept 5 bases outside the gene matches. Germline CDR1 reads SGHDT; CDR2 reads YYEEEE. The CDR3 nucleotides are TGTGCCAGCAGCGGGGACAGGGCAGGCTATGGCTACACCTTC. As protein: CASSGDRAGYGYTF.

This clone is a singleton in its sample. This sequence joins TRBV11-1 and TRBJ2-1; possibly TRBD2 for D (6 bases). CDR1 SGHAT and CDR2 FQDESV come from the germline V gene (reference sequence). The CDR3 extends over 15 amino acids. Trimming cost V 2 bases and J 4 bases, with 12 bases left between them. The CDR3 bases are TGTGCCAGCAGCTTAAATCTAGCGATATACAATGAGCAGTTCTTC. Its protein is CASSLNLAIYNEQFF.

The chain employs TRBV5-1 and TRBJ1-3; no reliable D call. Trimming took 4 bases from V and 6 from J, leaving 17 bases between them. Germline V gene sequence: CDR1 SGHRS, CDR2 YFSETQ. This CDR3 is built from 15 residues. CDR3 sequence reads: CASSTDWVRVNTIYF. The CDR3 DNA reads TGCGCCAGCAGCACGGACTGGGTTCGGGTAAACACCATATATTTT.

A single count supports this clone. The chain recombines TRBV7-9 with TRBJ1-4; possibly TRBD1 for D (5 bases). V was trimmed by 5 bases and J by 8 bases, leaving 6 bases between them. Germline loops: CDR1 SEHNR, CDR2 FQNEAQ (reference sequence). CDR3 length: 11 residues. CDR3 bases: TGTGCCAGCAGCAACAGGGAAAAACTGTTTTTT. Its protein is CASSNREKLFF.